The source of this TCR beta chain is a study of CD8 T cells in ankylosing spondylitis (dated by TCRdb to 2017 to 2019). Context from the whole study: To find TCR variants linked to disease, the study profiled T cell receptor beta repertoires in ankylosing spondylitis patients and healthy donors. Peripheral blood samples were taken, and synovial fluid was additionally collected from ankylosing spondylitis patients. The full study cohort comprised about 23 ankylosing spondylitis patients and about a hundred healthy donors.

This clonotype was found a few times. Its antigen is currently not known. Per-base qualities were not stored, and no clone one base away is much larger. Taken from cysteine to phenylalanine, the CDR3 has 17 residues. Solely the CDR3 DNA is kept, with 51 bases framed from the first base. The junction shows trimming of 0 bases on V and 4 bases on J, plus 13 bases between the germline ends. The germline V gene specifies MNHEY as CDR1 and SVGAGI as CDR2. Here is what the overall study found, with its caveats: In peripheral blood, the disease-linked clones were found at relatively low frequencies and had a CD8+ phenotype. The disease-linked clones were reported to be significantly enriched in matched synovial fluid samples from ankylosing spondylitis patients. Some motif variants were previously reported in synovial fluid and blood of reactive arthritis patients, suggesting common disease-initiation mechanisms. A TCR beta motif made up of several highly homologous amino acid variants appeared to be characteristic of blood from ankylosing spondylitis patients.

The run used an Illumina HiSeq 2500. Quantitative 5'-RACE with molecular barcodes was the method used to prepare the TCR beta libraries. As for the original processing: A new computational method, built on a probabilistic model of VDJ rearrangement, was used to identify disease-linked TCR variants. TCRdb applied fastp at Q25 and MiXCR to the public reads, then kept only in-frame beta chains. Identical CDR3 proteins give one entry, which carries the most common genes and DNA. Clone size and V and J calls follow TCRdb, not the original study. This sample lists 250,000 or so distinct CDR3 sequences; under 20% were detected once. The ten largest clonotypes hold around a third of the sample.

This receptor was obtained from a male donor with ankylosing spondylitis or in good health (not recorded which). Sequenced material: blood, either unsorted or a sorted T cell fraction (not recorded which). In this chain, TRBV6-5 is recombined with TRBJ1-6; the D gene lacks a confident call. The CDR3 loop reads CASSYSRGTLYNSPLHF. The nucleotide sequence is given as TGTGCCAGCAGTTACTCGCGGGGAACCTTATATAATTCACCCCTCCACTTT.